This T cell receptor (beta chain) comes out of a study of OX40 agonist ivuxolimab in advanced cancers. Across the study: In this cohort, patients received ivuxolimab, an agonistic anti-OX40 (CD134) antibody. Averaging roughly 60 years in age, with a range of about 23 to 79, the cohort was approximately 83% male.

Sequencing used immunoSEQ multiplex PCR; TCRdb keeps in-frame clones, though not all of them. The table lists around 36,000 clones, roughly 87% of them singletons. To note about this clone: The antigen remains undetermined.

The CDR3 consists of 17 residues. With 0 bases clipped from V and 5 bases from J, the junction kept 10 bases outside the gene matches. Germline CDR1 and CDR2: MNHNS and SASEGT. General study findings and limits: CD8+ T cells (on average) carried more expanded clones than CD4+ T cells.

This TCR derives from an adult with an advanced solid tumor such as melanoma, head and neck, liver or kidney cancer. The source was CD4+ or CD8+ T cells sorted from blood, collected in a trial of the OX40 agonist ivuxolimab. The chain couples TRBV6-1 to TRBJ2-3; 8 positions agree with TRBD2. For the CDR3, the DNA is TGTGCCAGCAGTGAAGCGCCTGCGGGGGGCGGGGAAGATACGCAGTATTTT. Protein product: CASSEAPAGGGEDTQYF.